These T cell receptor beta chains were read from a single sample in a study of identical twins. Using its own MiXCR run on the 5' RACE reads, TCRdb lists one record per CDR3 protein. The sample contains hundreds of thousands of distinct CDR3 sequences, 9% to 15% of which appear only once. The data also belong to a second study, concerning yellow fever vaccine responses in identical twins.

Specimen: PBMCs. Receptor source: a woman aged 18-29 years in good health. Each CDR3 is given with its conserved first and last residue. D genes are given only for firm matches. Rows give clone size only sometimes, using once, few, many, or a class for an expanded clone.

few	NA	TRBJ2-7	TRBV5-6	CASSKQYYEQYF	TGTGCCAGCAGCAAACAGTACTACGAGCAGTACTTC
NA	NA	TRBJ1-1	TRBV5-1	CASSLSQGERTEAFF	TGCGCCAGCAGCTTATCACAGGGTGAGAGGACTGAAGCTTTCTTT
NA	NA	TRBJ1-2	TRBV28	CASSNKAYGYTF	TGTGCCAGCAGCAACAAAGCCTATGGCTACACCTTC
NA	TRBD1	TRBJ2-5	TRBV10-3	CAARQGAEETQYF	TGTGCCGCCAGACAGGGGGCTGAGGAGACCCAGTACTTC
many	NA	TRBJ1-1	TRBV5-1	CASSFPGTNTEAFF	TGCGCCAGCAGCTTTCCAGGGACGAACACTGAAGCTTTCTTT
few	NA	TRBJ1-1	TRBV9	CASSADINTEAFF	TGTGCCAGCAGCGCGGACATAAACACTGAAGCTTTCTTT
many	TRBD1	TRBJ2-3	TRBV10-3	CAISEPGQGASTDTQYF	TGTGCCATCAGTGAGCCCGGACAGGGGGCCAGCACAGATACGCAGTATTTT
few	NA	TRBJ1-6	TRBV12-3/TRBV12-4	CASTSVSNSPLHF	TGTGCCAGCACCTCGGTTAGTAATTCACCCCTCCACTTT
few	TRBD1	TRBJ2-5	TRBV20-1	CSANPLLGQGQETQYF	TGCAGTGCTAACCCATTACTGGGACAGGGGCAAGAGACCCAGTACTTC
few	NA	TRBJ1-2	TRBV29-1	CSVEDGAYGYTF	TGCAGCGTTGAGGACGGGGCATATGGCTACACCTTC
NA	NA	TRBJ2-5	TRBV7-9	CASSGGTLEETQYF	TGTGCCAGCAGCGGGGGGACTTTAGAAGAGACCCAGTACTTC
NA	NA	TRBJ1-6	TRBV20-1	CSARDTDSFSSYNSPLHF	TGCAGTGCTAGAGACACGGATTCTTTTAGCTCCTATAATTCACCCCTCCACTTT
NA	NA	TRBJ1-5	TRBV7-8	CASSLARDYSNQPQHF	TGTGCCAGCAGCTTAGCTCGGGATTATAGCAATCAGCCCCAGCATTTT
few	TRBD1	TRBJ2-1	TRBV2	CASSERLRDRGGNEQFF	TGTGCCAGCAGTGAACGTCTCAGGGACAGGGGGGGAAATGAGCAGTTCTTC
few	NA	TRBJ1-4	TRBV7-9	CASSRATTNEKLFF	TGTGCCAGCAGCCGCGCTACAACTAATGAAAAACTGTTTTTT
few	NA	TRBJ1-5	TRBV28	CASSLVMSNQPQHF	TGTGCCAGCAGTTTAGTAATGAGCAATCAGCCCCAGCATTTT
NA	NA	TRBJ1-2	TRBV6-1	CASREMGLENGYTF	TGTGCCAGCAGGGAGATGGGGCTGGAAAATGGCTACACCTTC
NA	NA	TRBJ1-5	TRBV6-1	CASTPGPSNQPQHF	TGTGCCAGCACCCCGGGTCCTAGCAATCAGCCCCAGCATTTT
NA	NA	TRBJ2-1	TRBV4-1	CASSQGPGGSTDEQFF	TGCGCCAGCAGCCAAGGTCCAGGGGGGTCTACGGATGAGCAGTTCTTC
few	TRBD1	TRBJ2-1	TRBV27	CASSFGTGLNNEQFF	TGTGCCAGCAGTTTTGGGACAGGGCTTAACAATGAGCAGTTCTTC
NA	NA	TRBJ2-1	TRBV20-1	CSAVSAGINEQFF	TGCAGTGCTGTCTCGGCAGGGATCAATGAGCAGTTCTTC
few	NA	TRBJ2-5	TRBV25-1	CASSELGQAQETQYF	TGTGCCAGCAGTGAATTAGGGCAGGCCCAAGAGACCCAGTACTTC
NA	TRBD2	TRBJ2-7	TRBV18	CASTKSSGITYEQYF	TGTGCCAGCACCAAGAGTAGCGGGATTACCTACGAGCAGTACTTC
few	NA	TRBJ2-1	TRBV4-1	CASSQGGKGVGNEQFF	TGCGCCAGCAGCCAAGGCGGTAAGGGGGTTGGAAATGAGCAGTTCTTC
NA	NA	TRBJ1-5	TRBV15	CATSREGGGNQPQHF	TGTGCCACCAGCAGAGAGGGAGGAGGCAATCAGCCCCAGCATTTT
NA	TRBD2	TRBJ2-2	TRBV5-1	CASSRRGGNTGELFF	TGCGCCAGCAGCCGCCGGGGGGGGAACACCGGGGAGCTGTTTTTT
NA	NA	TRBJ2-7	TRBV6-1	CASSEAGTTYEQYF	TGTGCCAGCAGTGAAGCCGGGACAACCTACGAGCAGTACTTC
few	TRBD1	TRBJ2-2	TRBV2	CASSMTGEAGELFF	TGTGCCAGCAGTATGACAGGGGAGGCCGGGGAGCTGTTTTTT
NA	TRBD2	TRBJ2-1	TRBV9	CASSALAGAGDEQFF	TGTGCCAGCAGCGCACTAGCGGGGGCTGGGGATGAGCAGTTCTTC
NA	NA	TRBJ2-1	TRBV7-9	CASSAGAEQFF	TGTGCCAGCAGCGCAGGGGCTGAGCAGTTCTTC
NA	TRBD2	TRBJ2-3	TRBV20-1	CSARLAGTRTDTQYF	TGCAGTGCTAGATTAGCGGGGACCCGCACAGATACGCAGTATTTT
NA	TRBD1	TRBJ1-1	TRBV10-3	CAISTTGAEAFF	TGTGCCATCAGCACCACAGGGGCTGAAGCTTTCTTT
many	TRBD1	TRBJ2-1	TRBV5-1	CASSLGTGSYNEQFF	TGTGCCAGCAGCTTAGGGACAGGGTCTTACAATGAGCAGTTCTTC
many	NA	TRBJ2-3	TRBV5-5	CASSARGYGDTQYF	TGTGCCAGCAGCGCCCGTGGATATGGAGATACGCAGTATTTT
NA	TRBD2	TRBJ2-7	TRBV13	CASSLQGIGGRAYEQYF	TGTGCCAGCAGCTTACAAGGGATAGGCGGGAGGGCCTACGAGCAGTACTTC
few	NA	TRBJ2-3	TRBV4-2	CASSQDTHEGSGDTQYF	TGTGCCAGCAGCCAAGATACACACGAGGGCTCAGGAGATACGCAGTATTTT
few	NA	TRBJ2-1	TRBV20-1	CSVSGNEQFF	TGCAGTGTTAGCGGCAATGAGCAGTTCTTC
few	TRBD1	TRBJ2-1	TRBV11-2	CASSPRGVTGTGDNNEQFF	TGTGCCAGCAGCCCTAGAGGGGTGACCGGGACAGGGGACAACAATGAGCAGTTCTTC
few	NA	TRBJ2-3	TRBV9	CASSVKDGETDTQYF	TGTGCCAGCAGCGTAAAGGACGGGGAAACAGATACGCAGTATTTT
once	NA	TRBJ2-7	TRBV27	CASNPAGAYEQYF	TGTGCCAGCAACCCGGCAGGGGCCTACGAGCAGTACTTC
few	NA	TRBJ2-2	TRBV27	CASSLGDSGELFF	TGTGCCAGCAGCCTTGGGGATTCCGGGGAGCTGTTTTTT
many	NA	TRBJ1-5	TRBV2	CASTYIKNQPQHF	TGTGCCAGCACGTACATCAAGAATCAGCCCCAGCATTTT
many	NA	TRBJ1-2	TRBV28	CASSLTGTNYGYTF	TGTGCCAGCAGTTTGACGGGAACTAACTATGGCTACACCTTC
NA	NA	TRBJ2-7	TRBV7-9	CASSPSGGWAQYF	TGTGCCAGCAGCCCCTCGGGGGGCTGGGCGCAGTACTTC
few	TRBD1	TRBJ1-5	TRBV16	CASSPPGQGGFSNQPQHF	TGTGCCAGCAGCCCACCGGGACAGGGCGGTTTCAGCAATCAGCCCCAGCATTTT
few	NA	TRBJ1-4	TRBV10-2	CASLGGSKLFF	TGCGCCAGCCTGGGGGGATCGAAACTGTTTTTT
few	NA	TRBJ2-7	TRBV27	CASSPRTLTYEQYF	TGTGCCAGCAGTCCCAGGACTCTAACCTACGAGCAGTACTTC
few	NA	TRBJ1-6	TRBV12-3/TRBV12-4	CASSLDAGLSNSPLHF	TGTGCCAGCAGTTTAGATGCAGGGTTGAGTAATTCACCCCTCCACTTT
few	TRBD2	TRBJ2-2	TRBV24-1	CATGTSGRAVGGELFF	TGTGCCACAGGGACTAGCGGGAGGGCCGTTGGCGGGGAGCTGTTTTTT